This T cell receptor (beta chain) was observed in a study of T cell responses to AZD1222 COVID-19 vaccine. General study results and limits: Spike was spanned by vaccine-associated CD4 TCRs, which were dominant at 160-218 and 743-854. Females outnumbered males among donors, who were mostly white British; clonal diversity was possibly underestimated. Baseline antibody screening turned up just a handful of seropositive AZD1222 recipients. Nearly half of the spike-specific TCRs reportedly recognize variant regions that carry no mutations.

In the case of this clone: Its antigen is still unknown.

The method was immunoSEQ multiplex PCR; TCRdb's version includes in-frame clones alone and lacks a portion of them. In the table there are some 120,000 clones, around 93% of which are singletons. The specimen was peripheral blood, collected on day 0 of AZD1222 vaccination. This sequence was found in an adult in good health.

CDR3 sequence: CSVTFFQGARDEKLFF. CDR3 sequence (DNA): TGCAGCGTCACCTTCTTCCAGGGGGCGCGAGATGAAAAACTGTTTTTT. This chain links TRBV29-1 with TRBJ1-4, with 8 bases fitting TRBD1. Trimming took 6 bases from V and 6 from J; bases not matched to a gene: 15. The CDR3 loop spans 16 amino acids. In germline, CDR1 is SQVTM, CDR2 ANQGSEA. The full variable domain, with the rest looked up from reference TRBV29-1 and TRBJ1-4, is SAVISQKPSRDICQRGTSLTIQCQVDSQVTMMFWYRQQPGQSLTLIATANQGSEATYESGFVIDKFPISRPNLTFSTLTVSNMSPEDSSIYLCSVTFFQGARDEKLFFGSGTQLSVL.